Listed here are 14 T cell receptor beta chains from one sample, sequenced in a study of shared clonotypes between healthy human individuals. Sequencing was performed with immunoSEQ multiplex PCR; in TCRdb, only in-frame clones are kept and a portion is missing. The data show about 680,000 clones, roughly nine tenths seen once. The naive CD8 fraction comprised CD45RO-negative cells positively selected for CCR7 and excluded terminally differentiated effector memory CD45RA+ cells. Sequencing was done on a sample of naive CD8+ T cells sorted from blood. Receptors were obtained from a man aged 30 to 39 in good health.

V usage is TRBV5-8 and J usage is TRBJ2-7; 8 bases are shared with TRBD2. Unmatched junction bases numbered 9, after V lost 0 bases and J lost 1 base. There are 17 residues in the CDR3. Germline V CDR1 and CDR2: SGHTS, YDEGEE. The CDR3 loop is CASSLAWGAGGSYEQYF. Here the CDR3 DNA reads TGTGCCAGCAGCTTGGCATGGGGGGCGGGAGGTTCCTACGAGCAGTACTTC. Complete variable domain (other parts from reference TRBV5-8 and TRBJ2-7): EAGVTQSPTHLIKTRGQQATLRCSPISGHTSVYWYQQALGLGLQFLLWYDEGEERNRGNFPPRFSGRQFPNYSSELNVNALELEDSALYLCASSLAWGAGGSYEQYFGPGTRLTVT.

V and J are TRBV7-6 and TRBJ2-1; 7 nucleotides line up with TRBD2. CDR1 and CDR2 from the germline V gene are SGHVS and FNYEAQ. The CDR3 has 15 residues. V shed 2 bases and J 7 bases; nucleotides not matched to a gene: 8. The chain's CDR3 is CASSLSGASRNEQFF. As DNA, the CDR3 is TGTGCCAGCAGCTTAAGCGGGGCCTCTCGAAATGAGCAGTTCTTC.

The J gene is TRBJ1-1, the V gene TRBV4-3; the D gene is possibly TRBD1 (5 bases). The length of the CDR3 is 17 residues. Per the germline V gene, CDR1 is LGHNA and CDR2 is YSLEER. Trimming left V 0 bases short and J 5 bases short, with 19 bases between. CDR3 bases: TGCGCCAGCAGCCAAGATCAGGACACCGGGAGGGAAACTGAAGCTTTCTTT. Encoded protein: CASSQDQDTGRETEAFF.

The V gene is TRBV4-1, the J gene TRBJ2-1, with TRBD2 identical over 14 bases. Germline values: CDR1 MGHRA, CDR2 YSYEKL. The CDR3 has 20 residues. The V segment lost 2 bases and the J segment 7 bases; nucleotides outside the gene matches: 16. CDR3 sequence: CASSQFSGTSGRLGENEQFF. CDR3 DNA sequence: TGCGCCAGCAGCCAATTTTCCGGGACTAGCGGGAGATTGGGGGAAAATGAGCAGTTCTTC.

The chain carries TRBV9 and TRBJ2-2; the D gene could be TRBD1 or TRBD2 (6 bases each). This CDR3 is 15 amino acids long. With 0 bases removed from V and 2 bases from J, the gap between germline ends came to 8 bases. Germline V gene data show CDR1 as SGDLS and CDR2 as YYNGEE. CDR3 sequence reads: CASSVEGGNTGELFF. DNA of the CDR3: TGTGCCAGCAGCGTAGAGGGGGGAAACACCGGGGAGCTGTTTTTT.

CDR3 amino acids: CASSLAGVNTDTQYF. The CDR3 nucleotides read TGTGCCAGCAGCTTAGCGGGAGTTAACACAGATACGCAGTATTTT. The gene calls are TRBV6-5 and TRBJ2-3; TRBD2 matches at 9 bases. In germline, CDR1 is MNHEY, CDR2 SVGAGI. Trimming at V came to 6 bases and at J to 2 bases, leaving 6 bases not matched to a gene. The CDR3 is 15 amino acids.

The CDR3 reads CAASESHYEQYF. The DNA of the CDR3 is TGTGCCGCTAGCGAGAGTCACTACGAGCAGTACTTC. The genes are TRBV10-3 and TRBJ2-7, with a weak D call TRBD2 (6 bases). Germline loops: CDR1 ENHRY, CDR2 SYGVKD. The CDR3 extends over 12 amino acids. The ends were cut back, 11 bases at V and 3 bases at J, with 14 bases in the middle.

The chain couples TRBV29-1 to TRBJ2-3; weak D call: TRBD1 (5 bases). Germline V gene sequence: CDR1 SQVTM, CDR2 ANQGSEA. The CDR3 totals 15 residues. Trimming pared 3 bases from V and 2 bases from J, leaving 15 bases between. The CDR3 nucleotides are TGCAGCGTTGAGTTGCCGGCAGGGATCACAGATACGCAGTATTTT. Protein: CSVELPAGITDTQYF.

As concerns this clone: Different DNA sequences within this sample yield the same CDR3. The chain is built from TRBV14 and TRBJ2-1; the match to TRBD2 covers 9 bases. Germline lookup yields CDR1 SGHDN and CDR2 FVKESK. Unmatched junction bases numbered 4, after V lost 2 bases and J lost 5 bases. CDR3 length: 15 amino acids. The CDR3 protein is CASSQLAGGDNEQFF. The CDR3 DNA reads as TGTGCCAGCAGCCAACTTGCGGGAGGGGACAATGAGCAGTTCTTC. Drawing the rest from reference TRBV14 and TRBJ2-1, the complete variable domain is EAGVTQFPSHSVIEKGQTVTLRCDPISGHDNLYWYRRVMGKEIKFLLHFVKESKQDESGMPNNRFLAERTGGTYSTLKVQPAELEDSGVYFCASSQLAGGDNEQFFGPGTRLTVL.

Details on this clone: Other DNA sequences of this sample code for an identical CDR3. This chain uses TRBV28 with TRBJ2-7; a weak D match, TRBD2 (5 bases). There are 13 residues in the CDR3. Germline CDR1 reads MDHEN; CDR2 reads SYDVKM. Trimming shortened V by 2 bases and J by 4 bases, and 9 bases separated the two germline ends. The CDR3 sequence: CASSLGLGYEQYF. In DNA, the CDR3 is TGTGCCAGCAGTTTAGGACTGGGTTACGAGCAGTACTTC.

The chain uses TRBV10-1 and TRBJ1-1; 12 positions agree with TRBD1. Trimming at V came to 3 bases and at J to 5 bases, leaving 7 bases not matched to a gene. Germline V gene lookup returns CDR1 WNHNN and CDR2 SYGVQD (reference sequence). This CDR3 is built from 16 residues. In DNA, the CDR3 is TGCGCCAGCAGTGAAGGGGACAGGGGGCTTATGACTGAAGCTTTCTTT. It codes for CASSEGDRGLMTEAFF.

The CDR3 region is CASSGAAYEQYF. The CDR3 DNA reads TGTGCCAGTTCAGGGGCGGCCTACGAGCAGTACTTC. The chain has TRBV25-1 and TRBJ2-7; perhaps TRBD1 as D (6 bases). This CDR3 has 12 residues. Germline lookup yields CDR1 MGHDK and CDR2 SYGVNS. Trimming removed 9 bases at V and 2 bases at J, with 11 bases between.

This rearrangement joins TRBV7-9 to TRBJ2-7; weak D call: TRBD2 (5 bases). The CDR3 covers 13 residues. CDR1 and CDR2 from the germline V gene are SEHNR and FQNEAQ (reference sequence). The CDR3 nucleotides read TGTGTCAGTAGGTCGAGCGGCCCCTACGAGCAGTACTTC. Amino acid sequence: CVSRSSGPYEQYF. The variable domain in full, completed from reference TRBV7-9 and TRBJ2-7, reads DTGVSQNPRHKITKRGQNVTFRCDPISEHNRLYWYRQTLGQGPEFLTYFQNEAQLEKSRLLSDRFSAERPKGSFSTLEIQRTEQGDSAMYLCVSRSSGPYEQYFGPGTRLTVT.

The rearrangement links TRBV7-9 to TRBJ2-5; a possible D gene is TRBD2 (5 bases). V was cut by 4 bases and J by 2 bases, with 17 bases left in between. This CDR3 has 16 amino acids. Germline V CDR1 and CDR2: SEHNR, FQNEAQ (reference sequence). Here the CDR3 DNA reads TGTGCCAGCAGCTCAATAAAGGAGTGGAGGCAAGAGACCCAGTACTTC. Protein sequence: CASSSIKEWRQETQYF.